This T cell receptor (beta chain) came from a study of response to subunit inactivated influenza vaccine (dated by TCRdb to 2016 to 2019). For the wider study: The study used deep quantitative T cell receptor repertoire profiling to track responses to a trivalent subunit inactivated influenza vaccine.

General findings and caveats noted by the study authors: The authors proposed that each seasonal influenza vaccination may bring in only a limited number of new T cells.

This clonotype was seen a few times. There is no known antigen for this receptor. Base qualities are not recorded, but no much larger clone differs from it by a single base. The method behind the library was RT-PCR. The sequencer was an Illumina HiSeq 2500. TCRdb itself trimmed the public reads at Q25 with fastp, ran MiXCR and retained productive beta chains. Rows with one shared CDR3 protein collapse into an entry with the most common genes and DNA. Here the sample has 450,000 to 600,000 distinct CDR3 sequences; 7.6% occur a single time. The ten largest account for over 10% of the sample. V was cut back by 0 bases and J by 1 base, leaving a gap of 10 bases between them. Spanning cysteine to phenylalanine, the CDR3 consists of 15 amino acids. CDR3 DNA only is kept here, 45 bases in frame from base 1. The germline V gene sets CDR1 to SGHTA and CDR2 to FQGNSA.

The TCR comes from a man in his fifties or sixties who received an inactivated influenza vaccine. Donor details come from another sample of the same person, matched by shared clones. The sequence joins TRBV7-2 to TRBJ2-7; TRBD1 is a weak D gene call, 6 bases matching. Sequences were derived from PBMCs from blood, sampled around 25 months after vaccination. The DNA sequence follows: TGTGCCAGCAGCTTAGCGTCTGACAGGTCCTACGAGCAGTACTTC. It codes for CASSLASDRSYEQYF.